The 30 T cell receptor beta chains given below trace back to one sample, sequenced in a study of CD8+ T cells in alopecia areata. Extracted RNA was reverse transcribed into cDNA, the sequencing template. Sequencing was performed with immunoSEQ multiplex PCR; in TCRdb, only in-frame clones are kept and a portion is missing. The sample has 150,000 to 200,000 clones, roughly 60% seen once. Treatment noted: oral pan-JAK inhibitor, 5-10 mg twice daily. The sequences come from CD4+ T cells sorted from blood, collected at approximately week 49, from a patient treated with tofacitinib. The receptors were gathered from a human donor with alopecia areata.

This clone was seen more than once but under ten times. The chain carries TRBV11-2 and TRBJ2-4; D is uncertain. V gave up 2 bases and J gave up 11 bases, with 16 bases separating them. Germline CDR1 and CDR2: SGHAT and FQNNGV. The CDR3 totals 14 residues. The chain's CDR3 is CASSLQQQGSLQYF. Written as DNA, the CDR3 is TGTGCCAGCAGCTTACAACAACAAGGCTCGCTTCAGTACTTC.

This clone was seen once. This sequence joins TRBV7-2 and TRBJ2-7; D is ambiguous. The CDR3 is made up of 14 amino acids. Germline V gene lookup returns CDR1 SGHTA and CDR2 FQGNSA. Trimming stripped 1 base from V and 6 bases from J, with 13 bases between. CDR3 bases: TGTGCCAGCAGCTTAGACCGTTCGGAGCTCGAGCAGTACTTC. It specifies CASSLDRSELEQYF. The variable domain in full, with the rest retrieved from reference TRBV7-2 and TRBJ2-7, is GAGVSQSPSNKVTEKGKDVELRCDPISGHTALYWYRQSLGQGLEFLIYFQGNSAPDKSGLPSDRFSAERTGGSVSTLTIQRTQQEDSAVYLCASSLDRSELEQYFGPGTRLTVT.

The chain has TRBV29-1 and TRBJ2-7; 7 bases are shared with TRBD1. The V and J ends lost 7 bases and 1 base, in that order; junction bases with no gene match: 10. The CDR3 is made up of 14 amino acids. The germline gives CDR1 SQVTM, CDR2 ANQGSEA. The CDR3 loop is CSASQGRGSYEQYF. In DNA, the CDR3 is TGCAGCGCCTCACAGGGCAGGGGGTCCTACGAGCAGTACTTC.

This clone was seen only once. This chain joins TRBV5-1 and TRBJ2-5; the D is unclear. Trimming cost V 2 bases and J 0 bases, with 11 bases left between them. The CDR3 spans 15 residues. CDR1 SGHRS and CDR2 YFSETQ come from the germline V gene. The CDR3 region is CASSFTGGNQETQYF. CDR3 coding DNA: TGCGCCAGCAGCTTTACTGGCGGAAACCAAGAGACCCAGTACTTC.

The chain has TRBV5-1 and TRBJ2-5; the D is unclear. Trimming pared 0 bases from V and 3 bases from J, leaving 9 bases between. CDR1 and CDR2 from the germline V gene are SGHRS and YFSETQ. The CDR3 has 14 residues. CDR3 in amino acids: CASSLDPPEETQYF. The CDR3, as DNA: TGCGCCAGCAGCTTGGACCCCCCAGAAGAGACCCAGTACTTC. Filled out from reference TRBV5-1 and TRBJ2-5, the complete variable domain reads KAGVTQTPRYLIKTRGQQVTLSCSPISGHRSVSWYQQTPGQGLQFLFEYFSETQRNKGNFPGRFSGRQFSNSRSEMNVSTLELGDSALYLCASSLDPPEETQYFGPGTRLLVL.

This chain links TRBV10-1 with TRBJ2-7, with D tentatively TRBD2 (5 bases). The germline CDR1 and CDR2 sequences are WNHNN and SYGVQD (reference sequence). CDR3 length: 16 amino acids. The V and J ends lost 1 base and 1 base respectively, with 14 bases between them. This chain's CDR3 is CASSEWTPIGSYEQYF. For the CDR3, the DNA is TGCGCCAGCAGTGAGTGGACTCCTATAGGATCCTACGAGCAGTACTTC.

V is TRBV7-3 and J is TRBJ1-1; D gene uncertain. The CDR3 is 13 residues long. V was trimmed by 3 bases and J by 0 bases, leaving 5 bases between them. CDR1 and CDR2 from the germline V gene are SGHTA and FQGTGA. The CDR3 reads CASSFGLNTEAFF. CDR3 in DNA: TGTGCCAGCAGCTTTGGGCTGAACACTGAAGCTTTCTTT.

The chain combines TRBV30 with TRBJ2-3; TRBD2 aligns across 10 bases. CDR1 and CDR2 from the germline V gene are GTSNPN and SVGIG (reference sequence). The CDR3 length is 15 residues. J was trimmed by 4 bases and V by 7 bases; bases with no gene match: 11. DNA for the CDR3: TGTGCCTACTCGTGGGCTAGCGGGGGCGCAGATACGCAGTATTTT. Amino acids: CAYSWASGGADTQYF.

This clone was recorded only once. The chain combines TRBV30 with TRBJ2-6, with D possibly TRBD1 on 6 matching bases. The V gene lost 3 bases and the J gene lost 0 bases, with 9 bases spanning the gap. This CDR3 is built from 15 residues. The germline CDR1 and CDR2 sequences are GTSNPN and SVGIG (reference sequence). CDR3 residues: CAWRTGYSGANVLTF. CDR3 DNA: TGTGCCTGGAGGACAGGATACTCTGGGGCCAACGTCCTGACTTTC.

The chain recombines TRBV6-5 with TRBJ2-7; 7 bases align to TRBD1. Germline loops: CDR1 MNHEY, CDR2 SVGAGI. V gave up 6 bases and J gave up 5 bases; unmatched junction bases: 4. The CDR3 length is 12 residues. CDR3 DNA sequence: TGTGCCAGCAGCCTGACAGGGAACGAGCAGTACTTC. Amino acid sequence: CASSLTGNEQYF.

This sequence joins TRBV29-1 and TRBJ1-1, with a possible D match to TRBD1 (6 bases). The CDR3 consists of 14 residues. Germline CDR1 and CDR2: SQVTM and ANQGSEA. Trimming stripped 8 bases from V and 5 bases from J, with 21 bases between. The CDR3 DNA reads as TGCAGCTATTCCGGACTCGGGGGCACGACTGAAGCTTTCTTT. Translated, it gives CSYSGLGGTTEAFF.

The chain employs TRBV29-1 and TRBJ2-7; the D is unclear. The germline V gene encodes CDR1 SQVTM and CDR2 ANQGSEA. Trimming removed 6 bases from V and 0 bases from J, with 12 bases in between. The CDR3 totals 13 residues. CDR3 DNA sequence: TGCAGCGTGGGTTTAGGCGTCTCCTACGAGCAGTACTTC. Translation: CSVGLGVSYEQYF.

V is TRBV27 and J is TRBJ1-2; tentative D call: TRBD1 (5 bases). CDR1 is MNHEY, CDR2 SMNVEV, per germline (reference sequence). The CDR3 is 12 residues long. V was cut by 6 bases and J by 2 bases, with 7 bases left in between. CDR3 nucleotide sequence: TGTGCCAGCAGAAAGGGGAACTATGGCTACACCTTC. It codes for CASRKGNYGYTF.

This chain connects TRBV6-1 to TRBJ1-6; D not resolved. This CDR3 has 14 residues. Trimming pared 1 base from V and 7 bases from J, leaving 8 bases between. Germline lookup yields CDR1 MNHNS and CDR2 SASEGT. In nucleotides, the CDR3 is TGTGCCAGCAGTGAAGTCCGTGGCAATTCACCCCTCCACTTT. Its translation: CASSEVRGNSPLHF.

This chain joins TRBV30 and TRBJ1-2, with 9 bases fitting TRBD1. The germline gives CDR1 GTSNPN, CDR2 SVGIG (reference sequence). The CDR3 spans 15 residues. Unmatched junction bases numbered 9, after V lost 2 bases and J lost 5 bases. In nucleotides, the CDR3 is TGTGCCTGGAGTACCTCCGGGACAGGGAGGTATGGCTACACCTTC. Translated: CAWSTSGTGRYGYTF.

This clone was recorded a few times. The chain links TRBV25-1 to TRBJ2-5; D perhaps matches TRBD2 (5 bases). The V and J ends lost 4 bases and 5 bases respectively, with 11 bases between them. CDR3 size: 13 residues. Germline loops: CDR1 MGHDK, CDR2 SYGVNS. The CDR3 DNA is TGTGCCAGCAGTGTGAGGGAGAGGGAGACCCAGTACTTC. Translated: CASSVRERETQYF.

The chain is built from TRBV6-5 and TRBJ2-7, with a weak D call TRBD1 (6 bases). Germline assignment: CDR1 MNHEY and CDR2 SVGAGI. The CDR3 length is 13 residues. V was cut by 5 bases and J by 2 bases, with 10 bases left in between. CDR3 sequence reads: CASSIDRTYEQYF. For the CDR3, the DNA is TGTGCCAGCAGTATCGACAGGACCTACGAGCAGTACTTC.

This clone has only a few counts. V usage is TRBV2 and J usage is TRBJ1-6; TRBD1 might be the D (5 bases). CDR1 is SNHLY, CDR2 FYNNEI, per germline. The CDR3 is 15 residues long. Trimming pared 2 bases from V and 7 bases from J, leaving 12 bases between. The CDR3 protein is CASSESGGLNSPLHF. Written as DNA, the CDR3 is TGTGCCAGCAGTGAATCGGGGGGACTGAATTCACCCCTCCACTTT.

The chain uses TRBV25-1 and TRBJ2-7; TRBD1 is a possible D gene (6 bases). V was trimmed by 0 bases and J by 2 bases, leaving 8 bases between them. This CDR3 has 14 residues. Germline V gene lookup returns CDR1 MGHDK and CDR2 SYGVNS. The CDR3 nucleotides read TGTGCCAGCAGTGAATACTACAGGGCCTACGAGCAGTACTTC. Its translation is CASSEYYRAYEQYF.

The chain couples TRBV5-1 to TRBJ2-2; D remains ambiguous. Germline-derived CDR1 and CDR2 are SGHRS and YFSETQ. Between the trimmed V and J ends, which lost 4 bases and 6 bases, there was a span of 13 bases. This CDR3 has 14 residues. In DNA, the CDR3 is TGCGCCAGCAGCGATAGGTCGGTTGCCGGGGAGCTGTTTTTT. It translates to CASSDRSVAGELFF. Complete variable domain (other parts from reference TRBV5-1 and TRBJ2-2): KAGVTQTPRYLIKTRGQQVTLSCSPISGHRSVSWYQQTPGQGLQFLFEYFSETQRNKGNFPGRFSGRQFSNSRSEMNVSTLELGDSALYLCASSDRSVAGELFFGEGSRLTVL.

This chain connects TRBV4-3 to TRBJ2-6; D not resolved. This CDR3 comprises 15 residues. CDR1 is LGHNA, CDR2 YSLEER, per germline. The V end lost 1 base, the J end lost 0 bases, and 4 bases lay between the germline ends. The CDR3 here is CASSQVNSGANVLTF. CDR3 coding DNA: TGCGCCAGCAGCCAAGTAAACTCTGGGGCCAACGTCCTGACTTTC.

The rearrangement uses TRBV11-3 and TRBJ2-6; TRBD2 is a possible D gene (7 bases). This CDR3 spans 18 amino acids. V lost 5 bases to trimming and J lost 0 bases, with 17 bases between them. Germline-derived CDR1 and CDR2 are SGHNT and YENEEA. The DNA of the CDR3 is TGTGCCAGCAGCCCCAGGGTAGGGGGGGCCTCTGGGGCCAACGTCCTGACTTTC. It yields the protein CASSPRVGGASGANVLTF.

CDR3 sequence: CAWSLGQARGNSPLHF. CDR3 sequence (DNA): TGTGCCTGGAGCCTAGGACAGGCTAGAGGCAATTCACCCCTCCACTTT. The chain combines TRBV30 with TRBJ1-6, with 7 bases lining up with TRBD1. V shed 3 bases and J 7 bases; nucleotides not matched to a gene: 12. The CDR3 runs 16 residues. The V gene's germline CDR1 is GTSNPN and CDR2 SVGIG (reference sequence).

The genes are TRBV29-1 and TRBJ2-1; TRBD2 is a possible D gene (7 bases). V was shortened by 6 bases and J by 7 bases, with 16 bases between the two germline ends. Germline V gene data show CDR1 as SQVTM and CDR2 as ANQGSEA. The CDR3 covers 13 residues. The CDR3, as DNA: TGCAGCGTGTCTTGGGGGGGCAGGAATGAGCAGTTCTTC. It translates to CSVSWGGRNEQFF.

The V gene is TRBV5-1, the J gene TRBJ2-7; maybe TRBD1 (5 bases). Trimming stripped 4 bases from V and 1 base from J, with 12 bases between. Germline V gene data show CDR1 as SGHRS and CDR2 as YFSETQ. This CDR3 region has 14 residues. The CDR3 sequence is CASSLQTESYEQYF. As DNA, the CDR3 is TGCGCCAGCAGCCTACAGACAGAATCCTACGAGCAGTACTTC.

The chain has TRBV29-1 and TRBJ1-1; D is unresolved. The CDR3 runs 13 residues. Deletions cut 4 bases from V and 5 bases from J, with 14 bases between. The germline gives CDR1 SQVTM, CDR2 ANQGSEA. CDR3 bases: TGCAGCGTTGCTATCTCTGAGTGGACTGAAGCTTTCTTT. It codes for CSVAISEWTEAFF.

V gene TRBV30 combines with J gene TRBJ1-5; D remains ambiguous. This CDR3 is 15 amino acids long. Germline V gene sequence: CDR1 GTSNPN, CDR2 SVGIG (reference sequence). Between the trimmed V and J ends, which lost 0 bases and 7 bases, there was a span of 16 bases. CDR3 sequence (DNA): TGTGCCTGGAGTGTACGACACAGTTCGAGGCAGCCCCAGCATTTT. Its protein is CAWSVRHSSRQPQHF. Drawing the rest from reference TRBV30 and TRBJ1-5, the complete variable domain is SQTIHQWPATLVQPVGSPLSLECTVEGTSNPNLYWYRQAAGRGLQLLFYSVGIGQISSEVPQNLSASRPQDRQFILSSKKLLLSDSGFYLCAWSVRHSSRQPQHFGDGTRLSIL.

The CDR3 DNA is TGTGCCAGCGTTTCCGGGCCATCCTACGAGCAGTACTTC. This translates into CASVSGPSYEQYF. The chain has TRBV2 and TRBJ2-7; D remains ambiguous. Per germline, CDR1 SNHLY and CDR2 FYNNEI. CDR3 length: 13 amino acids. The V gene lost 8 bases and the J gene lost 1 base, with 12 bases spanning the gap.

The chain employs TRBV9 and TRBJ2-3, with D unclear. Germline values: CDR1 SGDLS, CDR2 YYNGEE. V was cut by 0 bases and J by 3 bases, with 5 bases left in between. The CDR3 runs 13 residues. The chain's CDR3 is CASSVAGTDTQYF. For the CDR3, the DNA is TGTGCCAGCAGCGTAGCTGGGACAGATACGCAGTATTTT.

The V call is TRBV29-1, the J call TRBJ2-3, with 7 bases fitting TRBD1. Germline V lookup: CDR1 SQVTM, CDR2 ANQGSEA. This CDR3 has 14 amino acids. The V gene end was trimmed by 6 bases and the J gene end by 2 bases; junction bases not matched to a gene: 8. The CDR3 region is CSVAKGAPTDTQYF. In DNA, the CDR3 is TGCAGCGTAGCCAAGGGGGCGCCCACAGATACGCAGTATTTT.